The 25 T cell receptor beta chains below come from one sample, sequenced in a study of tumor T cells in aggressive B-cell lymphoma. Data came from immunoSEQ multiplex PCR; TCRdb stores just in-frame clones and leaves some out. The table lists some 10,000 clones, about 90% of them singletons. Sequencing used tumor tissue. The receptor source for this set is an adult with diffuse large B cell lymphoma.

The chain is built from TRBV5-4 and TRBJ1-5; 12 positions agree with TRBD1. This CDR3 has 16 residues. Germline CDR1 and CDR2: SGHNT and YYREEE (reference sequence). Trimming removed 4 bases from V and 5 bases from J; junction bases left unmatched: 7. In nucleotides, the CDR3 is TGTGCCAGCAGCCAGGGGGGACAGGGGGCCCATCAGCCCCAGCATTTT. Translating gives CASSQGGQGAHQPQHF.

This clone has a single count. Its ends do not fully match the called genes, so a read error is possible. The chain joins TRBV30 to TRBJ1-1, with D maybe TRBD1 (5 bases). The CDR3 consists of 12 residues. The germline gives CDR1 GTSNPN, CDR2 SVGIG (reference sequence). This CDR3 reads CAWGRQNTEVFF. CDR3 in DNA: TGTGCCTGGGGACGACAGAACACTGAAGTTTTCTTT.

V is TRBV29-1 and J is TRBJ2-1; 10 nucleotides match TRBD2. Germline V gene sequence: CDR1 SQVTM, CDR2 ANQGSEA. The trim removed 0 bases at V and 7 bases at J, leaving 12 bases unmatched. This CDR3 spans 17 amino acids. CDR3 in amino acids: CSVEEVRWSSGSNEQFF. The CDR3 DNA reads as TGCAGCGTTGAAGAGGTGAGGTGGTCTAGCGGGAGTAATGAGCAGTTCTTC.

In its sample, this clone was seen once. CDR3 residues: CAISSSTPGEATNEKLFF. CDR3 nucleotide sequence: TGTGCCATCAGCTCCTCGACCCCGGGTGAGGCAACTAATGAAAAACTGTTTTTT. V is TRBV10-3 and J is TRBJ1-4; no definite D call. V gave up 6 bases and J gave up 0 bases, with 20 bases separating them. The CDR3 has 18 amino acids. Germline CDR1 and CDR2: ENHRY and SYGVKD.

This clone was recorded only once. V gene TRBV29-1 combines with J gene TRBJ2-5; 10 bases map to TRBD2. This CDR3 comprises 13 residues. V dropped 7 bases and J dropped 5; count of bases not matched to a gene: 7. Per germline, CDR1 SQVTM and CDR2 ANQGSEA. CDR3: CSASGGASETQYF. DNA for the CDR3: TGCAGCGCGAGCGGGGGGGCATCCGAGACCCAGTACTTC.

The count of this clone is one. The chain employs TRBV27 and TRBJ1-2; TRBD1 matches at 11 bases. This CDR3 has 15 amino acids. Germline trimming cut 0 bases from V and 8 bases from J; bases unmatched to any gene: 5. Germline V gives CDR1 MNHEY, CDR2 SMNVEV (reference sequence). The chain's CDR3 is CASSLSDRGHKGYTF. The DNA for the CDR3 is TGTGCCAGCAGTTTATCGGACAGGGGGCATAAGGGCTACACCTTC.

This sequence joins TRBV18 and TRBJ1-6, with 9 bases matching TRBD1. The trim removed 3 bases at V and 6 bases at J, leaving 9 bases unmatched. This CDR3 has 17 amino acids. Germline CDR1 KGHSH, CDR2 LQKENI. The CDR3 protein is CASSPEIQGASNSPLHF. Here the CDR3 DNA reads TGTGCCAGCTCACCGGAGATACAGGGGGCTTCTAATTCACCCCTCCACTTT.

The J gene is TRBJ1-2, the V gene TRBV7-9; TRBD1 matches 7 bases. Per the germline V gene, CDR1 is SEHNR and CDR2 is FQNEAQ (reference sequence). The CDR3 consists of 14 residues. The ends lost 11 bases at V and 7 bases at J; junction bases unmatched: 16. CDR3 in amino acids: CAAGTDRLLPGYTF. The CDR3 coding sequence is TGTGCCGCAGGGACAGATCGCCTATTACCTGGCTACACCTTC.

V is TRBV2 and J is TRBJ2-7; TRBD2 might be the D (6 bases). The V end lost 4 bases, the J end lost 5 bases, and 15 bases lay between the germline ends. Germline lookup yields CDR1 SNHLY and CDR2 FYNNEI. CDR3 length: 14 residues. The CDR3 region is CASSVVGGVDEQYF. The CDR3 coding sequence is TGTGCCAGCAGTGTCGTAGGCGGGGTAGACGAGCAGTACTTC.

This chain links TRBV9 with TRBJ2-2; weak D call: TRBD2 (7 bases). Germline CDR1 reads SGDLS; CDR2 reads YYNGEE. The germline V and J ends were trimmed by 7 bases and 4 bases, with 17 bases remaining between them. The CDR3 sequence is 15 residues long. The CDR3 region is CASRLEGGGTGELFF. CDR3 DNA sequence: TGTGCCAGCCGTCTGGAGGGAGGGGGCACCGGGGAGCTGTTTTTT.

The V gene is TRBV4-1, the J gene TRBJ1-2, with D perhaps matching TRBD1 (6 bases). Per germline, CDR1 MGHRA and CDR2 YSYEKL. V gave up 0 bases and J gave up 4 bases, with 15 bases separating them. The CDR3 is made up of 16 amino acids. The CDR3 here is CASSQEPTGTTYGYTF. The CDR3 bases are TGCGCCAGCAGCCAAGAACCAACCGGGACAACCTATGGCTACACCTTC.

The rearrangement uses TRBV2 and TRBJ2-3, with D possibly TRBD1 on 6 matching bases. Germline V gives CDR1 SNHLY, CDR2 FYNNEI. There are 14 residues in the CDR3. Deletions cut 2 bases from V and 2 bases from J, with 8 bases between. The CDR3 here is CASSEWGHTDTQYF. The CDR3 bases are TGTGCCAGCAGTGAATGGGGGCACACAGATACGCAGTATTTT.

The CDR3 DNA reads as TGTGCCTGGAGTCTACAGGGGGCCGCCGGGGAGCTGTTTTTT. Amino acid sequence: CAWSLQGAAGELFF. The V call is TRBV30, the J call TRBJ2-2; 9 nucleotides agree with TRBD1. Looked up from germline, CDR1 is GTSNPN and CDR2 is SVGIG (reference sequence). This CDR3 has 14 amino acids. The junction had 4 bases not matched to a gene; V was cut back by 2 bases and J by 6 bases.

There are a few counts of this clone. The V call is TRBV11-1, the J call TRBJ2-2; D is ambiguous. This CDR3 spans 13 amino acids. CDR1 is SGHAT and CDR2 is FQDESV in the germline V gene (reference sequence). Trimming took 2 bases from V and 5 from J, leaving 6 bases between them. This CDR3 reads CASSLNPTGELFF. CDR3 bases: TGTGCCAGCAGCTTAAATCCGACCGGGGAGCTGTTTTTT. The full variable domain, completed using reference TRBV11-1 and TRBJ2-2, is EAEVAQSPRYKITEKSQAVAFWCDPISGHATLYWYRQILGQGPELLVQFQDESVVDDSQLPKDRFSAERLKGVDSTLKIQPAELGDSAMYLCASSLNPTGELFFGEGSRLTVL.

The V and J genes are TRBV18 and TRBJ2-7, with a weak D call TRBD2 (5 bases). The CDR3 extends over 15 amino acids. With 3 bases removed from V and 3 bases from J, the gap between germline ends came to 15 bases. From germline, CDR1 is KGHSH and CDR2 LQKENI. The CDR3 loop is CASSPGGTRGYEQYF. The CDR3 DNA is TGTGCCAGCTCACCCGGAGGTACACGGGGCTACGAGCAGTACTTC.

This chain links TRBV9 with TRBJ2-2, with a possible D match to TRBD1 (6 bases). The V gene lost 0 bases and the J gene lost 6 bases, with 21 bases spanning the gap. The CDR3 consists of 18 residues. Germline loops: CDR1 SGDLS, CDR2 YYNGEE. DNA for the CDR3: TGTGCCAGCAGCGTAGACCCATTGGGCAGGGGTCGATCCGGGGAGCTGTTTTTT. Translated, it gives CASSVDPLGRGRSGELFF. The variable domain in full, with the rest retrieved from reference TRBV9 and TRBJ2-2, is DSGVTQTPKHLITATGQRVTLRCSPRSGDLSVYWYQQSLDQGLQFLIQYYNGEERAKGNILERFSAQQFPDLHSELNLSSLELGDSALYFCASSVDPLGRGRSGELFFGEGSRLTVL.

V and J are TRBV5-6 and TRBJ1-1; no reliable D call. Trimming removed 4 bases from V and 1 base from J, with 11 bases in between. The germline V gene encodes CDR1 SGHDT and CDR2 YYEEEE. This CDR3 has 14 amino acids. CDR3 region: CASSPRATNTEAFF. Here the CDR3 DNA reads TGTGCCAGCAGCCCGAGGGCAACGAACACTGAAGCTTTCTTT.

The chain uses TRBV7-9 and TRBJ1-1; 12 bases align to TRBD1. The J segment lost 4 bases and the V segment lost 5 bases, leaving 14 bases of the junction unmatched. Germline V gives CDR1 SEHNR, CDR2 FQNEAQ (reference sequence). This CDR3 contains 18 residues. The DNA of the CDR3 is TGTGCCAGCAGCACCGGGACAGGGGGCGAGGTAGGGACCACTGAAGCTTTCTTT. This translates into CASSTGTGGEVGTTEAFF.

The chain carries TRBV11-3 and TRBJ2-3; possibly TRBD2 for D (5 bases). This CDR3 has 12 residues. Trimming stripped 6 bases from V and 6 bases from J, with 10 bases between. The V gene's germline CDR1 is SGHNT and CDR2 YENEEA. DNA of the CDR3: TGTGCCAGCAGGGACCGAGGGGATACGCAGTATTTT. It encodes CASRDRGDTQYF.

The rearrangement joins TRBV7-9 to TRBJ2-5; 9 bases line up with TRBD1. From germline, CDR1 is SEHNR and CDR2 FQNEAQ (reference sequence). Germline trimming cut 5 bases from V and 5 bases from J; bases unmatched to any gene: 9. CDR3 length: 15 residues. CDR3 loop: CASSPGQGIWETQYF. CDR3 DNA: TGTGCCAGCAGCCCAGGACAGGGGATTTGGGAGACCCAGTACTTC.

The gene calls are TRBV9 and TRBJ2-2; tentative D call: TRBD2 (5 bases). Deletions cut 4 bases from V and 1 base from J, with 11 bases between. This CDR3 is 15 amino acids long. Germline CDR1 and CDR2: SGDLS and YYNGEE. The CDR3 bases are TGTGCCAGCAGCCCCCGCGGGCTGAACACCGGGGAGCTGTTTTTT. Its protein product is CASSPRGLNTGELFF.

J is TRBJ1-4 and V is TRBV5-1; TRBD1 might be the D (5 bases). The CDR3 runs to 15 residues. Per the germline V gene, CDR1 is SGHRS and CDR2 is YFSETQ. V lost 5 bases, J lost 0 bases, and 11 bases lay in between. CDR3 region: CASSPDRPTNEKLFF. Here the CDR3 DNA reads TGCGCCAGCAGTCCCGACAGACCAACTAATGAAAAACTGTTTTTT.

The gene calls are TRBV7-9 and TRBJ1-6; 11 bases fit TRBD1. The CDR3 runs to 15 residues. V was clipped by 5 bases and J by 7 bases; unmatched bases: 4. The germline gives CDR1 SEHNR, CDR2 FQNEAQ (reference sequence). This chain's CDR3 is CASSRTGGKNSPLHF. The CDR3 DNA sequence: TGTGCCAGCAGCCGGACAGGGGGCAAAAATTCACCCCTCCACTTT.

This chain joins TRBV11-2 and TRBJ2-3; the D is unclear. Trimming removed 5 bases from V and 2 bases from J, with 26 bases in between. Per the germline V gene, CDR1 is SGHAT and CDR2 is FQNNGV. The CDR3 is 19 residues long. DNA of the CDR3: TGTGCCAGCAGCACTATCCGGAAAGGCCGGCAACTCGACACAGATACGCAGTATTTT. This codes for CASSTIRKGRQLDTDTQYF.

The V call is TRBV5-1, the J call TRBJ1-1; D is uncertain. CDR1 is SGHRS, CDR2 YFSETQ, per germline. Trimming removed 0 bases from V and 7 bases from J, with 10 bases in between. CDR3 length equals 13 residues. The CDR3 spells CASSLGPRDEAFF. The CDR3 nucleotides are TGCGCCAGCAGCTTGGGACCGCGGGATGAAGCTTTCTTT.